Following are 17 T cell receptor beta chains from one sample sequenced in a study of cytotoxic CD8 clonotypes in ibrutinib-treated CLL. Clones were sequenced by immunoSEQ multiplex PCR, and TCRdb holds only the in-frame ones, with some missing. The data hold about 13,000 clones, with roughly 76% observed a single time. This sample comprised PBMCs, obtained before ibrutinib treatment. The receptors stem from a human donor with chronic lymphocytic leukemia.

A few counts support this clone. V gene TRBV5-4 combines with J gene TRBJ2-7; TRBD2 matches 10 bases. The CDR3 has 17 amino acids. With 4 bases clipped from V and 4 bases from J, the junction kept 14 bases outside the gene matches. CDR1 and CDR2 from the germline V gene are SGHNT and YYREEE (reference sequence). Here the CDR3 reads CASSPIPGTSATYEQYF. For the CDR3, the DNA is TGTGCCAGCAGCCCCATCCCCGGGACTAGCGCCACGTACGAGCAGTACTTC.

The chain links TRBV5-1 to TRBJ2-7, with D tentatively TRBD1 or TRBD2 (6 bases each). V lost 0 bases to trimming and J lost 1 base, with 11 bases between them. This CDR3 contains 15 residues. Germline loops: CDR1 SGHRS, CDR2 YFSETQ. The CDR3 DNA is TGCGCCAGCAGCTTGGATGAGGGGGGATCCTACGAGCAGTACTTC. The encoded protein is CASSLDEGGSYEQYF.

The chain carries TRBV6-1 and TRBJ2-1; 9 nucleotides align to TRBD2. Trimming took 10 bases from V and 0 from J; bases not matched to a gene: 7. The CDR3 contains 15 residues. Looked up from germline, CDR1 is MNHNS and CDR2 is SASEGT. The CDR3 spells CAIQRGVSSYNEQFF. The CDR3 DNA reads as TGTGCCATCCAGCGGGGGGTCAGCTCCTACAATGAGCAGTTCTTC.

The chain combines TRBV7-2 with TRBJ2-7, with D maybe TRBD1 (5 bases). Germline V CDR1 and CDR2: SGHTA, FQGNSA. The CDR3 has 15 amino acids. Between the trimmed V and J ends, which lost 3 bases and 0 bases, there was a span of 12 bases. This CDR3 reads CASSFGAGPSYEQYF. The CDR3 DNA is TGTGCCAGCAGCTTTGGGGCTGGGCCCTCCTACGAGCAGTACTTC.

The chain employs TRBV5-4 and TRBJ1-4; D unclear. V lost 4 bases to trimming and J lost 1 base, with 14 bases between them. Germline V CDR1 and CDR2: SGHNT, YYREEE (reference sequence). The CDR3 spans 16 residues. CDR3 sequence (DNA): TGTGCCAGCAGCAGCAACAAGGAGATAACTAATGAAAAACTGTTTTTT. It codes for CASSSNKEITNEKLFF.

V is TRBV27 and J is TRBJ2-7; D remains unclear. Trimming removed 2 bases from V and 2 bases from J, with 7 bases in between. The CDR3 consists of 13 residues. Germline assignment: CDR1 MNHEY and CDR2 SMNVEV (reference sequence). DNA for the CDR3: TGTGCCAGCAGTTTACTCCCCCCCTACGAGCAGTACTTC. This gives the protein CASSLLPPYEQYF.

The CDR3 nucleotides are TGCAGCGCCCGGGACAACTCCTACGAGCAGTACTTC. This sequence encodes CSARDNSYEQYF. The chain recombines TRBV29-1 with TRBJ2-7, with D maybe TRBD1 (6 bases). The V and J ends lost 7 bases and 0 bases respectively, with 10 bases between them. This CDR3 has 12 residues. Germline loops: CDR1 SQVTM, CDR2 ANQGSEA.

The chain uses TRBV7-6 and TRBJ2-1; TRBD2 might be the D (5 bases). This CDR3 region has 13 residues. Trimming stripped 5 bases from V and 1 base from J, with 6 bases between. Germline V gene lookup returns CDR1 SGHVS and CDR2 FNYEAQ. The CDR3 is CASSRGSYNEQFF. The CDR3 coding sequence is TGTGCCAGCAGCCGAGGGTCCTACAATGAGCAGTTCTTC.

The genes are TRBV7-3 and TRBJ1-1; tentative D call: TRBD1 (5 bases). V lost 5 bases to trimming and J lost 3 bases, with 16 bases between them. Germline CDR1 reads SGHTA; CDR2 reads FQGTGA. The CDR3 is 15 amino acids. CDR3 in amino acids: CASSPGGSGDTEAFF. The CDR3 coding sequence is TGTGCCAGCAGCCCAGGCGGCTCGGGGGACACTGAAGCTTTCTTT. The full variable domain, in which reference TRBV7-3 and TRBJ1-1 provide the parts outside the CDR3, is GAGVSQTPSNKVTEKGKYVELRCDPISGHTALYWYRQSLGQGPEFLIYFQGTGAADDSGLPNDRFFAVRPEGSVSTLKIQRTERGDSAVYLCASSPGGSGDTEAFFGQGTRLTVV.

The V and J genes are TRBV28 and TRBJ2-5; D could derive from TRBD1 or TRBD2 (6 bases each). The CDR3 totals 15 residues. The ends were cut back, 1 base at V and 4 bases at J, with 13 bases in the middle. Per germline, CDR1 MDHEN and CDR2 SYDVKM. CDR3 in amino acids: CASSLSVGGGETQYF. CDR3 bases: TGTGCCAGCAGTTTATCCGTGGGGGGCGGAGAGACCCAGTACTTC. The whole variable domain, filled in from reference TRBV28 and TRBJ2-5, reads DVKVTQSSRYLVKRTGEKVFLECVQDMDHENMFWYRQDPGLGLRLIYFSYDVKMKEKGDIPEGYSVSREKKERFSLILESASTNQTSMYLCASSLSVGGGETQYFGPGTRLLVL.

This chain uses TRBV6-6 with TRBJ1-4; D ambiguous. This CDR3 has 16 amino acids. V dropped 6 bases and J dropped 3 bases, with 17 bases sitting between them. Looked up from germline, CDR1 is MNHNY and CDR2 is SVGAGI (reference sequence). The CDR3 coding sequence is TGTGCCAGCAGCCTCCCTTGGGGTGAGGCTAATGAAAAACTGTTTTTT. This codes for CASSLPWGEANEKLFF.

The chain carries TRBV7-2 and TRBJ1-2, with D possibly matching TRBD1 (5 bases). This CDR3 has 13 amino acids. V shed 5 bases and J shed 4 bases, with 11 bases lying between them. Per the germline V gene, CDR1 is SGHTA and CDR2 is FQGNSA. As DNA, the CDR3 is TGTGCCAGCAGCCCCCGGACAACCTATGGCTACACCTTC. Protein sequence: CASSPRTTYGYTF.

In its sample, this clone was seen a few times. The chain combines TRBV5-1 with TRBJ1-5; TRBD1 matches at 7 bases. V lost 4 bases, J lost 3 bases, and 7 bases stayed unmatched. This CDR3 has 15 amino acids. Germline CDR1 reads SGHRS; CDR2 reads YFSETQ. The CDR3 region is CASSRGPGANQPQHF. The CDR3 DNA reads TGCGCCAGCAGCAGGGGGCCAGGGGCCAATCAGCCCCAGCATTTT.

The chain carries TRBV28 and TRBJ2-7; D is uncertain. CDR3 length: 11 residues. Germline V CDR1 and CDR2: MDHEN, SYDVKM. Trimming took 2 bases from V and 9 from J, leaving 8 bases between them. The CDR3 DNA is TGTGCCAGCAGTTTAGACTCGGGGCAGTACTTC. Its translation: CASSLDSGQYF.

This clone came up a few times. J is TRBJ2-5 and V is TRBV11-2; no definite D call. Germline V gene data show CDR1 as SGHAT and CDR2 as FQNNGV. The CDR3 runs to 16 residues. V lost 1 base and J lost 5, with 17 bases in between. The DNA of the CDR3 is TGTGCCAGCAGCTTAGTCCGGTCACCTCTCGGGGAGACCCAGTACTTC. Translation: CASSLVRSPLGETQYF. The full variable domain, rest sourced from reference TRBV11-2 and TRBJ2-5, is EAGVAQSPRYKIIEKRQSVAFWCNPISGHATLYWYQQILGQGPKLLIQFQNNGVVDDSQLPKDRFSAERLKGVDSTLKIQPAKLEDSAVYLCASSLVRSPLGETQYFGPGTRLLVL.

This chain links TRBV5-4 with TRBJ2-3; the D is unclear. Germline assignment: CDR1 SGHNT and CDR2 YYREEE (reference sequence). This CDR3 comprises 15 residues. The V gene lost 1 base and the J gene lost 4 bases, with 13 bases spanning the gap. CDR3 sequence (DNA): TGTGCCAGCAGCTTGAGCTCAACCCGGGCAGATACGCAGTATTTT. Translation: CASSLSSTRADTQYF.

The chain is built from TRBV29-1 and TRBJ1-3; TRBD1 is a possible D gene (5 bases). Germline loops: CDR1 SQVTM, CDR2 ANQGSEA. CDR3 length: 13 amino acids. Trimming cost V 5 bases and J 0 bases, with 8 bases left between them. The CDR3 protein is CSVRDLSGNTIYF. As DNA, the CDR3 is TGCAGCGTTAGGGACCTCTCTGGAAACACCATATATTTT.